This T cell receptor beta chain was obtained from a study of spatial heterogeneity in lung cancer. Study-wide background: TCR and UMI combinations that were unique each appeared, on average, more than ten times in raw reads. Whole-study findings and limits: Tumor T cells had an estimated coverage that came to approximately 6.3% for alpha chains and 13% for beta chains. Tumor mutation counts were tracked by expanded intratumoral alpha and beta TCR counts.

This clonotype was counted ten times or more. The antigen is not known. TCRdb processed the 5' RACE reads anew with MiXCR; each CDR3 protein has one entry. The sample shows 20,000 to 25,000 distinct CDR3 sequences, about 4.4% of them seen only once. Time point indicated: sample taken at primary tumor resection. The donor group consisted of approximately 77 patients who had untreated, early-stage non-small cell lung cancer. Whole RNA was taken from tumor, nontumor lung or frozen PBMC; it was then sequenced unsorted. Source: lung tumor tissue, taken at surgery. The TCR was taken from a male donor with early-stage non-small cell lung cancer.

CDR3 coding DNA: TGTGCCAGCAGCCGGGACAAAGGAGGATACAATGAGCAGTTCTTC. This gives the protein CASSRDKGGYNEQFF. The chain is built from TRBV7-2 and TRBJ2-1; D perhaps matches TRBD1 (6 bases). Per germline, CDR1 SGHTA and CDR2 FQGNSA. The CDR3 has 15 residues. Between the trimmed V and J ends, which lost 5 bases and 4 bases, there was a span of 15 bases.